One sample yielded the 14 T cell receptor beta chains listed below, sequenced in a study of response to subunit inactivated influenza vaccine. TCRdb used MiXCR to reprocess the RT-PCR reads, holding one entry per CDR3 protein. The sample gives a few hundred thousand distinct CDR3 sequences, approximately 9.9% of which show up once; roughly 12% is in the top ten. Here the sequenced sample was PBMCs from blood, taken more than 35 days after vaccination. Receptors originate from a man aged 50 to 60 who received an inactivated influenza vaccine.

The chain uses TRBV10-3 and TRBJ2-3; D call uncertain. This CDR3 region has 12 residues. Germline lookup yields CDR1 ENHRY and CDR2 SYGVKD. Trimming removed 8 bases from V and 4 bases from J, with 10 bases in between. The CDR3 protein is CAIGSQSDTQYF. The CDR3 DNA reads as TGTGCCATCGGGTCCCAATCAGATACGCAGTATTTT.

This clonotype was seen at least ten times. The chain links TRBV12-3 or TRBV12-4 to TRBJ1-4; TRBD1 agrees at 8 bases. Trimming removed 6 bases from V and 5 bases from J; junction bases left unmatched: 5. The CDR3 contains 14 residues. CDR3 coding DNA: TGTGCCAGCAGCCCTGGACAGGGCAATGAAAAACTGTTTTTT. Its translation: CASSPGQGNEKLFF.

The rearrangement links TRBV14 to TRBJ2-1; tentative D call: TRBD2 (5 bases). The V gene lost 0 bases and the J gene lost 12 bases, with 15 bases spanning the gap. Germline CDR1 is SGHDN and CDR2 is FVKESK. The CDR3 runs to 14 residues. CDR3 loop: CASSQENSAGGQFF. The CDR3 DNA follows: TGTGCCAGCAGCCAAGAGAATAGCGCAGGAGGGCAGTTCTTC.

There are many counts of this clonotype. The chain combines TRBV20-1 with TRBJ2-4, with D tentatively TRBD2 (5 bases). Trimming cost V 6 bases and J 0 bases, with 15 bases left between them. The germline gives CDR1 DFQATT, CDR2 SNEGSKA (reference sequence). The CDR3 runs to 15 residues. Here the CDR3 DNA reads TGCAGTGCCCACTCCCGTGGACTAGCCAAAAACATTCAGTACTTC. Its protein is CSAHSRGLAKNIQYF.

This clonotype was picked up a small number of times. This chain joins TRBV27 and TRBJ2-2; D may be TRBD2 (6 bases). Trimming shortened V by 5 bases and J by 4 bases, and 8 bases separated the two germline ends. CDR3 length: 13 amino acids. Per the germline V gene, CDR1 is MNHEY and CDR2 is SMNVEV (reference sequence). The CDR3 protein is CASSVGGTGELFF. CDR3 bases: TGTGCCAGCAGTGTGGGGGGCACCGGGGAGCTGTTTTTT.

This clonotype was recorded at least ten times. The chain employs TRBV20-1 and TRBJ2-2; D is unclear. Looked up from germline, CDR1 is DFQATT and CDR2 is SNEGSKA (reference sequence). CDR3 size: 13 residues. V shed 3 bases and J shed 3 bases, with 8 bases lying between them. This chain's CDR3 is CSARDGDTGELFF. The DNA for the CDR3 is TGCAGTGCTAGGGACGGCGACACCGGGGAGCTGTTTTTT.

A few counts support this clonotype. V gene TRBV12-3 or TRBV12-4 combines with J gene TRBJ1-3; TRBD1 might be the D (5 bases). Trimming removed 6 bases from V and 7 bases from J, with 19 bases in between. The CDR3 extends over 15 amino acids. The CDR3 DNA is TGTGCCAGCAGACCGGAGGGACGAACGCGGAACACCATATATTTT. This encodes CASRPEGRTRNTIYF.

This chain joins TRBV12-3 or TRBV12-4 and TRBJ1-2; TRBD1 matches at 8 bases. There are 15 residues in the CDR3. The junction had 12 bases not matched to a gene; V was cut back by 5 bases and J by 7 bases. CDR3 residues: CASSEDRASPSGYTF. CDR3 coding DNA: TGTGCCAGCAGTGAGGACAGGGCTTCACCTAGTGGCTACACCTTC.

The chain has TRBV4-3 and TRBJ1-4; D is unresolved. The CDR3 runs to 15 residues. Deletions cut 0 bases from V and 5 bases from J, with 10 bases between. The germline V gene encodes CDR1 LGHNA and CDR2 YSLEER. In DNA form, the CDR3 reads TGCGCCAGCAGCCAAGATGAAGGAAGAAATGAAAAACTGTTTTTT. Residues: CASSQDEGRNEKLFF.

Only a few counts were recorded for this clonotype. The V gene is TRBV5-1, the J gene TRBJ2-3; perhaps TRBD1 as D (5 bases). V was trimmed by 2 bases and J by 3 bases, leaving 13 bases between them. This CDR3 has 15 amino acids. In germline, CDR1 is SGHRS, CDR2 YFSETQ. The CDR3 protein is CASSFTGSGTDTQYF. The CDR3 DNA reads as TGCGCCAGCAGCTTTACCGGGTCAGGGACAGATACGCAGTATTTT.

The chain joins TRBV10-3 to TRBJ1-2, with a tentative D call TRBD1 (6 bases). Trimming removed 0 bases from V and 8 bases from J, with 10 bases in between. The CDR3 totals 13 residues. Germline V gene lookup returns CDR1 ENHRY and CDR2 SYGVKD. The DNA for the CDR3 is TGTGCCATCAGTGAGTCGGAGGGGGTCGGCTACACCTTC. It codes for CAISESEGVGYTF.

This clonotype was detected only a few times. The chain is built from TRBV2 and TRBJ2-6, with D possibly being TRBD1 (5 bases). Germline V gene data show CDR1 as SNHLY and CDR2 as FYNNEI. V was cut by 2 bases and J by 7 bases, with 12 bases left in between. The CDR3 sequence is 15 residues long. CDR3 amino acids: CASSESQGFANVLTF. CDR3 nucleotide sequence: TGTGCCAGCAGTGAATCGCAGGGATTTGCCAACGTCCTGACTTTC.

This clonotype was seen a handful of times. V and J are TRBV25-1 and TRBJ2-7; D gene ambiguous. Germline lookup yields CDR1 MGHDK and CDR2 SYGVNS. V was shortened by 4 bases and J by 2 bases, with 9 bases between the two germline ends. The CDR3 covers 13 residues. The CDR3 loop is CASSAFRTYEQYF. The CDR3 DNA reads TGTGCCAGCAGTGCTTTTCGCACCTACGAGCAGTACTTC.

This clonotype occurred many times. The genes are TRBV7-2 and TRBJ2-1, with 8 bases that match TRBD1. The junction had 15 bases not matched to a gene; V was cut back by 5 bases and J by 9 bases. The CDR3 spans 16 residues. Germline V lookup: CDR1 SGHTA, CDR2 FQGNSA. This CDR3 is CASSNNRGLQLSEQFF. CDR3 nucleotides: TGTGCCAGCAGCAACAACAGGGGGTTACAATTGAGTGAGCAGTTCTTC. The full variable domain, completed using reference TRBV7-2 and TRBJ2-1, is GAGVSQSPSNKVTEKGKDVELRCDPISGHTALYWYRQSLGQGLEFLIYFQGNSAPDKSGLPSDRFSAERTGGSVSTLTIQRTQQEDSAVYLCASSNNRGLQLSEQFFGPGTRLTVL.